This T cell receptor beta chain was identified during a study of blood T cell repertoires in COVID-19 (dated by TCRdb to between 2020 and 2021). Regarding the study in general: Samples from collaborators originated in the United States, Italy and Spain and spanned both the acute and convalescent phases of COVID-19. The prospective study material was composed of cDNA or gDNA derived from T cells, B-cell-depleted T cells, or PBMCs. Deeply sampled blood TCRbeta repertoires from subjects exposed to, actively infected with, or recovered from COVID-19 were included in the dataset. A freely available public database, intended as a resource for researchers studying the immune response to SARS-CoV-2, is where the repertoires were released. The samples were drawn from two sources: the first 160 participants of the ongoing ImmuneRACE study, and 1,200 or so subjects contributed by 6 global collaborators. Sample metadata almost always included a de-identified subject ID, COVID-19 status, age in years and sex. Where HLA class I and class II types were available, the types were taken from metadata supplied by the sample provider, not from assay-based typing. The investigation overall reported the following: How much clinical and demographic metadata was included differed by source and by participant, and the metadata was provided uncurated.

From cysteine to phenylalanine, the CDR3 is 15 amino acids long. The kept DNA is CDR3 alone, 45 bases in frame from the first base. The germline V gene yields SGHTA for CDR1 and FQGNSA for CDR2. The table lists this clone with a few counts. Its antigen specificity is not known. Per-base quality was not reported, and no clone a single base away is much larger than it. TCRbeta CDR3 regions were amplified from genomic DNA by means of the immunoSEQ Assay, a bias-controlled multiplex PCR. In the original analysis: Within the assay, amplification of reference gene primers was used to estimate how many nucleated cells each sample contained. To quantify the absolute abundance of each unique TCRbeta CDR3 rearrangement, sequence reads were collapsed and filtered. For each sample, productive Simpson clonality was calculated as the square root of Simpson's diversity index across productive rearrangements. TCRdb retrieved this table from immuneACCESS and kept in-frame rearrangements only. Not all clones are present; in checked studies, unresolved V genes account for under half, and no reason is known for the remainder. V and J calls and clone size are given by that table; D and trimming were obtained from the DNA. This sample holds some 180,000 clones; over 80% were observed only once. Over 7% of the sample rests with the top ten.

One collaborating source in Seattle enrolled patients while the patients were actively infected and followed the patients over time throughout the course of disease. Whole blood was collected in K2EDTA tubes by collaborating institutions according to the institutions' own protocols. For TCRbeta analysis, collaborators shipped samples as frozen whole blood, isolated PBMCs, or DNA extracted from either of those sample types. The chain is encoded by TRBV7-2 joined to TRBJ1-2; tentative D gene TRBD1, with 5 bases matching. The receptor was isolated from a woman over 75 with COVID-19, enrolled during active disease. Source material: peripheral blood. The nucleotides are TGTGTCCCGACTAGGGGCGGGGGAGCCGACTATGGCTACACCTTC. The encoded protein is CVPTRGGGADYGYTF.